This T cell receptor (beta chain) was captured by sequencing in a study of identical twins. Germline V gene lookup returns CDR1 ENHRY and CDR2 SYGVKD. Trimming removed 3 bases from V and 6 bases from J; junction bases left unmatched: 5. There are 15 residues in the CDR3. One entry per CDR3 protein results from TCRdb running MiXCR on the 5' RACE reads. This table holds around 550,000 distinct CDR3 sequences, roughly 15% found once. In this sample, this clonotype turned up a few times. These data were likewise used in another study, on yellow fever vaccine responses in identical twins.

What was sequenced was CD4+ T cells sorted from blood. The TCR comes from a woman between 18 and 29 years old in good health. The rearrangement links TRBV10-3 to TRBJ2-1; TRBD2 matches 10 bases. The CDR3 DNA reads TGTGCCATCAGTGAACGAGCGGGGGGGCTCAATGAGCAGTTCTTC. It codes for CAISERAGGLNEQFF.